This TCR beta chain comes out of a study of STAT3 mutations in large granular lymphocyte leukemia. The CDR3 consists of 15 residues. With 0 bases removed from V and 3 bases from J, the gap between germline ends came to 12 bases. Germline assignment: CDR1 SGHRS and CDR2 YFSETQ. Comment on this clone: Its matching antigen is unknown.

Study results and limitations: Clonal expansion was inferred from samples taken at other timepoints. At least one immunodominant TCR beta clonotype appeared in every T-cell large granular lymphocyte leukemia patient.

The data were produced by immunoSEQ multiplex PCR, yet TCRdb's version contains in-frame clones alone and is incomplete. The table records roughly 4,500 clones, roughly 66% of them present only once. This clonotype originated in a human donor with T large granular lymphocyte leukemia. Some clones in this sample may be carry-over from other donors' samples. Specimen: PBMCs. This chain joins TRBV5-1 and TRBJ1-2, with TRBD1 as a possible D gene (5 bases). CDR3 region: CASSLAGGEHYGYTF. CDR3 DNA: TGCGCCAGCAGCTTGGCCGGGGGGGAACACTATGGCTACACCTTC.